These 7 T cell receptor beta chains were sequenced from one sample in a study of T cells in women clearing cervical HPV infection. This table comes from immunoSEQ multiplex PCR, and its TCRdb copy is limited to in-frame clones, with some not included. Its listing shows about 30,000 clones. Material for sequencing was blood buffy coat. The source is a woman aged 18 to 69 with a cervical HPV16 infection that either progressed to CIN3+ or cleared (not recorded which).

A remark on this clone: The observed sequence ends 3 residues before the CDR3 terminus, with the missing tail filled in from the germline J gene. The rearrangement links TRBV4-2 to TRBJ2-4, with a tentative D call TRBD1 (6 bases). Germline V CDR1 and CDR2: LGHNA, YNFKEQ. The ends were cut back, 0 bases at V and 9 bases at J, with 12 bases in the middle. This CDR3 is 14 amino acids long. The sequenced CDR3 bases are TGTGCCAGCAGCCAAGATGGGGCAGGGGCCATT. Translation: CASSQDGAGAI. The whole CDR3 protein is CASSQDGAGAIQYF.

A remark on this clone: The sequenced fragment ends 3 residues before the CDR3 boundary, so the rest is inferred from the germline J gene. The chain is built from TRBV30 and TRBJ2-7, with 9 bases identical to TRBD2. V lost 1 base, J lost 4 bases, and 2 bases stayed unmatched. The CDR3 covers 13 residues. Per the germline V gene, CDR1 is GTSNPN and CDR2 is SVGIG (reference sequence). CDR3 bases read: TGTGCCTGGAGTGGTAGCGGGAGATACGAG. This encodes CAWSGSGRYE. The CDR3 in its entirety is CAWSGSGRYEQYF. The whole variable domain, remainder taken from reference TRBV30 and TRBJ2-7, is SQTIHQWPATLVQPVGSPLSLECTVEGTSNPNLYWYRQAAGRGLQLLFYSVGIGQISSEVPQNLSASRPQDRQFILSSKKLLLSDSGFYLCAWSGSGRYEQYFGPGTRLTVT.

On this clone itself: Germline is not matched at one junction end, which may reflect a read error. The missing CDR3 end, 3 residues past where the read stops, is filled in from the germline J gene. The gene calls are TRBV7-6 and TRBJ2-1; D not certain. Germline CDR1 reads SGHVS; CDR2 reads FNYEAQ. There are 13 residues in the CDR3. Incomplete CDR3 DNA: TGTGCCAGCAGCGTAGCATACTACAATGAG. It translates to CASSVAYYNE. The full CDR3 sequence reads CASSVAYYNEQFF.

On this clone: The read ends 3 residues shy of where the CDR3 ends; the end is completed using the germline J gene. The rearrangement joins TRBV11-3 to TRBJ2-1, with TRBD2 matching 7 bases. Germline CDR1 reads SGHNT; CDR2 reads YENEEA. Trimming removed 3 bases from V and 3 bases from J; junction bases left unmatched: 5. The CDR3 has 15 residues. The sequenced CDR3 bases are TGTGCCAGCAGCTTTGCGGGAGTGGTCTACAATGAG. As protein: CASSFAGVVYNE. In full, the CDR3 is CASSFAGVVYNEQFF.

Of note for this clone: The sequence runs out 3 residues before the end of the CDR3; the remainder is reconstructed from the germline J gene. The chain is built from TRBV7-9 and TRBJ2-7; perhaps TRBD1 as D (6 bases). The CDR3 has 14 amino acids. Trimming pared 5 bases from V and 2 bases from J, leaving 13 bases between. Per germline, CDR1 SEHNR and CDR2 FQNEAQ (reference sequence). The CDR3 here is CASSRRTVAYEQYF. CDR3 DNA, as far as it was read: TGTGCCAGCAGCCGCAGGACAGTAGCCTACGAG.

Concerning this clone: The DNA ends 3 residues before the CDR3 does, and the rest of the CDR3 is filled in from the germline J gene. The chain joins TRBV5-1 to TRBJ2-1, with 9 bases fitting TRBD2. V lost 4 bases, J lost 5 bases, and 10 bases stayed unmatched. Germline CDR1 is SGHRS and CDR2 is YFSETQ. The CDR3 consists of 16 residues. CDR3 sequence: CASSAEPGLANNEQFF. CDR3 bases read: TGCGCCAGCAGCGCGGAACCGGGACTAGCTAACAATGAG.

A remark on this clone: The read is 3 residues too short to cover the CDR3 end, so that end is filled in from the germline J gene. This chain connects TRBV7-9 to TRBJ1-2; D may be TRBD1 (5 bases). CDR1 and CDR2 (germline): SEHNR, FQNEAQ (reference sequence). This CDR3 is built from 13 residues. V lost 1 base and J lost 4, with 7 bases in between. The CDR3 is CASSLGGFYGYTF. The covered CDR3 bases are TGTGCCAGCAGCTTAGGGGGCTTCTATGGC.